This T cell receptor (beta chain) was recorded in a study of blood T cell repertoires in COVID-19. Study-wide context: Samples came from the United States, Italy and Spain, spanning acute and convalescent COVID-19.

Looked up from germline, CDR1 is LNHDA and CDR2 is SQIVND (reference sequence). With V trimmed by 6 bases and J by 6 bases, 7 bases remained unmatched. This CDR3 has 14 residues. Here immunoSEQ multiplex PCR was the method, and the copy in TCRdb shows in-frame clones only, minus some. The data show fewer than 130,000 clones, 75% to 90% seen once. The sequenced sample was peripheral blood. The chain recombines TRBV19 with TRBJ1-4, with 7 bases that match TRBD1. This TCR was sampled from an elderly woman with acute or convalescent COVID-19. The CDR3 nucleotides are TGTGCCAGTAGCGAGACAGGGAACCATGAAAAACTGTTTTTT. This gives the protein CASSETGNHEKLFF. The variable domain in full, with the rest retrieved from reference TRBV19 and TRBJ1-4, is DGGITQSPKYLFRKEGQNVTLSCEQNLNHDAMYWYRQDPGQGLRLIYYSQIVNDFQKGDIAEGYSVSREKKESFPLTVTSAQKNPTAFYLCASSETGNHEKLFFGSGTQLSVL.